The 20 T cell receptor beta chains below were found in one sample sequenced in a study of beta chain features in type 1 diabetes. Expressed TCRB transcripts were sequenced because the isolated RNA had all been reverse transcribed beforehand. Repertoires were generated with immunoSEQ multiplex PCR, while TCRdb's copy carries only in-frame clones and drops some. The profile shows more than 300,000 clones, around an eighth of them singletons. The sequenced sample consisted of naive CD4+ T cells from blood. These receptors were obtained from a man aged 18 to 29 in good health.

V is TRBV7-2 and J is TRBJ2-3, with 13 nucleotides matching TRBD2. CDR3 length: 15 amino acids. With V trimmed by 6 bases and J by 5 bases, 5 bases remained unmatched. In germline, CDR1 is SGHTA, CDR2 FQGNSA. The CDR3 is CASRRLAGGIDTQYF. In DNA form, the CDR3 reads TGTGCCAGCAGACGACTAGCGGGAGGCATAGATACGCAGTATTTT.

V gene TRBV28 combines with J gene TRBJ2-7; D gene unclear. V lost 8 bases and J 2 bases, leaving 10 bases between the germline ends. CDR3 size: 12 residues. Germline V gene sequence: CDR1 MDHEN, CDR2 SYDVKM. CDR3 residues: CASSSVTYEQYF. DNA of the CDR3: TGTGCCAGCTCCAGCGTCACCTACGAGCAGTACTTC.

The chain combines TRBV18 with TRBJ1-1; unclear D gene. The CDR3 loop spans 14 amino acids. With 3 bases removed from V and 2 bases from J, the gap between germline ends came to 10 bases. The germline CDR1 and CDR2 sequences are KGHSH and LQKENI. The CDR3 DNA sequence: TGTGCCAGCTCACCTAATCTAGGAAACACTGAAGCTTTCTTT. Residues: CASSPNLGNTEAFF.

In this sample, this clone turned up a few times. The CDR3 is CSVDSGYSGNTIYF. The CDR3 DNA reads TGCAGCGTTGATTCGGGATACTCTGGAAACACCATATATTTT. The chain carries TRBV29-1 and TRBJ1-3; D gene ambiguous. Germline V gives CDR1 SQVTM, CDR2 ANQGSEA. V shed 3 bases and J shed 0 bases, with 9 bases lying between them. There are 14 residues in the CDR3.

The V gene is TRBV6-1, the J gene TRBJ1-1; TRBD1 is a possible D gene (5 bases). Trimming stripped 2 bases from V and 3 bases from J, with 22 bases between. CDR1 MNHNS and CDR2 SASEGT come from the germline V gene. The CDR3 spans 18 residues. In DNA, the CDR3 is TGTGCCAGCAGTGAAAGGACGGGGGGGATTTGGCGTTACACTGAAGCTTTCTTT. This sequence encodes CASSERTGGIWRYTEAFF.

There are a few counts of this clone. The rearrangement joins TRBV7-2 to TRBJ2-6, with 12 bases identical to TRBD1. The CDR3 totals 18 residues. Germline V gene data show CDR1 as SGHTA and CDR2 as FQGNSA. The junction had 5 bases not matched to a gene; V was cut back by 0 bases and J by 5 bases. CDR3 amino acids: CASSLAGTGGLWANVLTF. The CDR3 bases are TGTGCCAGCAGCTTAGCTGGGACAGGGGGCTTATGGGCCAACGTCCTGACTTTC.

The gene calls are TRBV6-5 and TRBJ1-2, with 7 bases lining up with TRBD1. Losses at the gene ends were 6 bases for V and 8 bases for J; bases not matched to a gene: 15. CDR3 length: 15 amino acids. Germline CDR1 reads MNHEY; CDR2 reads SVGAGI. The CDR3 bases are TGTGCCAGCAGCTTGGTGGCGAAGGGGGCAGTGGGCTACACCTTC. Protein product: CASSLVAKGAVGYTF.

This clone was seen more than once but under ten times. The chain employs TRBV25-1 and TRBJ1-6, with a possible D match to TRBD1 (6 bases). The CDR3 has 15 residues. Trimming took off 1 base at V and 9 bases at J, with 13 bases between the two ends. Germline CDR1 MGHDK, CDR2 SYGVNS. CDR3 loop: CASSEFKGEGSPLHF. The CDR3 region has the DNA TGTGCCAGCAGTGAATTTAAGGGGGAGGGTTCACCCCTCCACTTT. Filled out from reference TRBV25-1 and TRBJ1-6, the complete variable domain reads EADIYQTPRYLVIGTGKKITLECSQTMGHDKMYWYQQDPGMELHLIHYSYGVNSTEKGDLSSESTVSRIRTEHFPLTLESARPSHTSQYLCASSEFKGEGSPLHFGNGTRLTVT.

The chain employs TRBV4-1 and TRBJ1-1, with TRBD1 as a possible D gene (6 bases). The CDR3 length is 15 residues. Germline values: CDR1 MGHRA, CDR2 YSYEKL. The V and J ends lost 1 base and 1 base respectively, with 10 bases between them. Here the CDR3 reads CASSQAGTPNTEAFF. CDR3 DNA: TGCGCCAGCAGCCAAGCCGGGACACCGAACACTGAAGCTTTCTTT.

This clone was counted a few times. The V gene is TRBV6-5, the J gene TRBJ2-7; TRBD2 matches 12 bases. Per the germline V gene, CDR1 is MNHEY and CDR2 is SVGAGI. J lost 3 bases, V lost 5 bases, and 2 bases had no gene match. This CDR3 is built from 14 residues. The CDR3 region has the DNA TGTGCCAGCAGTGGACTAGCGGGAAACTACGAGCAGTACTTC. It yields the protein CASSGLAGNYEQYF.

This clone was found a few times. The genes are TRBV7-8 and TRBJ2-1; TRBD2 is a possible D gene (5 bases). The CDR3 contains 15 residues. Per germline, CDR1 SGHVS and CDR2 FQNEAQ. V was cut by 10 bases and J by 3 bases, with 19 bases left in between. This CDR3 is CATSEVRVYYNEQFF. The DNA of the CDR3 is TGTGCCACCAGTGAAGTGCGGGTGTACTACAATGAGCAGTTCTTC.

This clone was recorded a few times. V is TRBV30 and J is TRBJ2-1, with 12 bases matching TRBD1. The CDR3 is made up of 13 amino acids. Germline V CDR1 and CDR2: GTSNPN, SVGIG (reference sequence). The J segment lost 5 bases and the V segment lost 7 bases, leaving 3 bases of the junction unmatched. In DNA, the CDR3 is TGTGCCTTCGGGACAGGGGGCCACAATGAGCAGTTCTTC. This encodes CAFGTGGHNEQFF.

The chain combines TRBV27 with TRBJ2-3, with 8 bases aligning to TRBD1. Looked up from germline, CDR1 is MNHEY and CDR2 is SMNVEV (reference sequence). V was pared by 2 bases and J by 4 bases, with 5 bases of the junction left unmatched. The CDR3 runs 15 residues. CDR3 coding DNA: TGTGCCAGCAGTTTACAGGGGGCCAACGCAGATACGCAGTATTTT. Translated: CASSLQGANADTQYF.

V is TRBV13 and J is TRBJ1-1; TRBD1 matches at 7 bases. The V segment lost 5 bases and the J segment 4 bases; nucleotides outside the gene matches: 7. Germline V gives CDR1 PRHDT, CDR2 FYEKMQ (reference sequence). The CDR3 loop spans 14 amino acids. The CDR3 region is CASSTGAGGTEAFF. In DNA form, the CDR3 reads TGTGCCAGCAGCACAGGGGCAGGGGGCACTGAAGCTTTCTTT. Based on the CDR3 plus reference TRBV13 and TRBJ1-1, the full variable domain is AAGVIQSPRHLIKEKRETATLKCYPIPRHDTVYWYQQGPGQDPQFLISFYEKMQSDKGSIPDRFSAQQFSDYHSELNMSSLELGDSALYFCASSTGAGGTEAFFGQGTRLTVV.

This chain's CDR3 is CASSLVRGSTEAFF. The DNA of the CDR3 is TGTGCCAGCAGCTTAGTGCGGGGGAGCACTGAAGCTTTCTTT. The V call is TRBV7-2, the J call TRBJ1-1; a possible D gene is TRBD1 (5 bases). Germline V gene lookup returns CDR1 SGHTA and CDR2 FQGNSA. With 1 base removed from V and 4 bases from J, the gap between germline ends came to 10 bases. This CDR3 is 14 amino acids long. The complete variable domain, with remaining parts taken from reference TRBV7-2 and TRBJ1-1, reads GAGVSQSPSNKVTEKGKDVELRCDPISGHTALYWYRQSLGQGLEFLIYFQGNSAPDKSGLPSDRFSAERTGGSVSTLTIQRTQQEDSAVYLCASSLVRGSTEAFFGQGTRLTVV.

This clone was found a few times. Its ends do not fully match the called genes, so a read error is possible. The chain links TRBV7-7 to TRBJ2-3; possible D gene TRBD2, 6 bases. Germline loops: CDR1 SSHAT, CDR2 FNYEAQ (reference sequence). This CDR3 has 13 amino acids. The DNA of the CDR3 is TGTGCTAGCAGCTTTAGCGGAGAAGATACGCAGTATTTT. Translating gives CASSFSGEDTQYF.

The CDR3: CASSQDYQLSTDTQYF. In DNA form, the CDR3 reads TGCGCCAGCAGCCAAGATTATCAGTTAAGCACAGATACGCAGTATTTT. The chain is built from TRBV4-3 and TRBJ2-3, with D hard to call. Germline CDR1 reads LGHNA; CDR2 reads YSLEER. The CDR3 covers 16 residues. The V and J ends lost 0 bases and 0 bases respectively, with 10 bases between them.

This clone occurred a few times. The chain joins TRBV27 to TRBJ2-7, with D hard to call. Per the germline V gene, CDR1 is MNHEY and CDR2 is SMNVEV (reference sequence). This CDR3 is built from 14 residues. Between the trimmed V and J ends, which lost 8 bases and 0 bases, there was a span of 14 bases. CDR3 sequence reads: CASHRFPSSYEQYF. The CDR3 coding sequence is TGTGCCAGCCACAGATTCCCGAGCTCCTACGAGCAGTACTTC.

The chain recombines TRBV28 with TRBJ2-7; TRBD2 matches at 11 bases. The CDR3 extends over 15 amino acids. The V gene end was trimmed by 6 bases and the J gene end by 0 bases; junction bases not matched to a gene: 4. The V gene's germline CDR1 is MDHEN and CDR2 SYDVKM. This CDR3 is CASRLAGGTSYEQYF. The DNA for the CDR3 is TGTGCCAGCAGGCTAGCGGGAGGAACCTCCTACGAGCAGTACTTC. Full variable domain (missing parts from reference TRBV28 and TRBJ2-7): DVKVTQSSRYLVKRTGEKVFLECVQDMDHENMFWYRQDPGLGLRLIYFSYDVKMKEKGDIPEGYSVSREKKERFSLILESASTNQTSMYLCASRLAGGTSYEQYFGPGTRLTVT.

This clone was observed a few times. V gene TRBV7-2 combines with J gene TRBJ2-7; the match to TRBD2 covers 7 bases. The J segment lost 3 bases and the V segment lost 1 base, leaving 6 bases of the junction unmatched. Germline assignment: CDR1 SGHTA and CDR2 FQGNSA. The CDR3 covers 15 residues. The CDR3 sequence is CASSLGVGDYYEQYF. CDR3 nucleotide sequence: TGTGCCAGCAGCTTAGGAGTCGGGGACTACTACGAGCAGTACTTC.